This T cell receptor (beta chain) was sequenced in a study of Tregs in tolerant kidney transplant recipients. Sequencing was performed with immunoSEQ multiplex PCR; in TCRdb, only in-frame clones are kept and a portion is missing. The table records 60,000 to 95,000 clones, around 98% of them present only once. J lost 4 bases, V lost 1 base, and 3 bases had no gene match. In germline, CDR1 is SGHVS, CDR2 FQNEAQ. The CDR3 consists of 14 residues. The gene calls are TRBV7-8 and TRBJ1-2; 7 positions agree with TRBD1. The source was CD4+ T cells from blood, collected before the transplant. The receptor was derived from a human donor who received a combined kidney and bone marrow transplant. CDR3 sequence: CASSLEGAGYGYTF. For the CDR3, the DNA is TGTGCCAGCAGCTTAGAGGGGGCCGGCTATGGCTACACCTTC.